This TCR beta chain was sequenced in a study of T cells in women clearing cervical HPV infection. Study-level background: Blood came at first lesion visit for cases, post-clearance for controls.

Of note for this clone: The antigen remains unidentified.

Profiling relied on immunoSEQ multiplex PCR, and the TCRdb table lists in-frame clones only, not all of them. The sample features about 28,000 clones, with roughly a sixth in its top ten. Notes on the study in general: Repertoire richness, not evenness, was significantly elevated in CIN3+ cases versus controls.

This clonotype originated in a woman aged 18-69 years with a cervical HPV16 infection that either progressed to CIN3+ or cleared (not recorded which). The source material was blood buffy coat.

This CDR3 reads CASNSLAGEAETQYF. The part of the CDR3 DNA that was read is TGTGCCAGCAATTCCCTAGCGGGGGAGGCAGAGACC. J is TRBJ2-5 and V is TRBV2, with 10 bases identical to TRBD2. The read ends 3 residues early relative to the CDR3; the germline J gene fills the gap. Germline-derived CDR1 and CDR2 are SNHLY and FYNNEI. J lost 4 bases, V lost 7 bases, and 9 bases had no gene match. This CDR3 has 15 amino acids. Variable domain in full (rest from reference TRBV2 and TRBJ2-5): EPEVTQTPSHQVTQMGQEVILRCVPISNHLYFYWYRQILGQKVEFLVSFYNNEISEKSEIFDDQFSVERPDGSNFTLKIRSTKLEDSAMYFCASNSLAGEAETQYFGPGTRLLVL.